This entry features one T cell receptor beta chain sequence. Using immunoSEQ multiplex PCR, the repertoire was profiled, and TCRdb retains in-frame clones only, with some absent. Among approximately 180,000 clones listed, about 85% were seen once. Germline CDR1 is MNHNS and CDR2 is SASEGT. V gave up 4 bases and J gave up 1 base; unmatched junction bases: 7. This CDR3 spans 16 amino acids. The entry originates in a study of blood T cell repertoires in COVID-19. Followed longitudinally, the Seattle patients had been enrolled during active infection. The sequenced sample consisted of peripheral blood. The chain employs TRBV6-1 and TRBJ2-3, with 8 nucleotides matching TRBD1. The source of this sequence is a person aged 65 to 85 with COVID-19, enrolled during active disease. CDR3 coding DNA: TGTGCCAGCAGTGGGCTGACAGGGGTGGGCACAGATACGCAGTATTTT. Translated, it gives CASSGLTGVGTDTQYF.